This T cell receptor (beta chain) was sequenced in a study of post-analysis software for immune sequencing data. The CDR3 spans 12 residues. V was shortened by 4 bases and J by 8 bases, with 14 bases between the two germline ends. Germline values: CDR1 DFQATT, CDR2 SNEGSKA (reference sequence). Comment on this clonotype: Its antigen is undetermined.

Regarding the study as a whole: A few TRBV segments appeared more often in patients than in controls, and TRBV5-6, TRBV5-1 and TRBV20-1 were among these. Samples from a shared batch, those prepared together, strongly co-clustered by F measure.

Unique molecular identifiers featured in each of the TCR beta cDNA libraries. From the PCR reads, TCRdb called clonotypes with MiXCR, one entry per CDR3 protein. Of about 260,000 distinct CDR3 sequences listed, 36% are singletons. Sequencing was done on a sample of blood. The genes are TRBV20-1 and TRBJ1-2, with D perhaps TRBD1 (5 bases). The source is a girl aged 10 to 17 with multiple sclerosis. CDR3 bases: TGCAGTGCTACAGACGGGACCTTGGGCTACACCTTC. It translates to CSATDGTLGYTF.